Below, 11 T cell receptor beta chains from the same sample are listed, as sequenced in a study of control samples from healthy donors and cancer patients. Assay used: immunoSEQ multiplex PCR; TCRdb lists only in-frame clones, some missing. This table has 55,000 to 75,000 clones, approximately 87% appearing once. Source material: PBMCs. The receptors shown here come from a woman aged 45-65 years with head and neck cancer.

V gene TRBV6-1 combines with J gene TRBJ1-1, with D maybe TRBD1 (5 bases). This CDR3 contains 17 residues. V dropped 0 bases and J dropped 3 bases, with 17 bases sitting between them. CDR1 MNHNS and CDR2 SASEGT come from the germline V gene. CDR3 region: CASSEAGVALRHTEAFF. Written as DNA, the CDR3 is TGTGCCAGCAGTGAAGCGGGGGTAGCCCTCAGGCACACTGAAGCTTTCTTT.

The CDR3 region is CASGRGGLNTIYF. The CDR3, as DNA: TGTGCCAGCGGACGGGGGGGCCTTAACACCATATATTTT. The V and J genes are TRBV28 and TRBJ1-3; D perhaps matches TRBD1 (6 bases). This CDR3 comprises 13 residues. Trimming stripped 8 bases from V and 7 bases from J, with 15 bases between. Germline V gives CDR1 MDHEN, CDR2 SYDVKM.

The rearrangement uses TRBV4-1 and TRBJ1-2; 11 bases line up with TRBD1. The trim removed 0 bases at V and 4 bases at J, leaving 4 bases unmatched. The CDR3 has 16 residues. Germline V gene data show CDR1 as MGHRA and CDR2 as YSYEKL. This chain's CDR3 is CASSQEGQGAGYGYTF. As DNA, the CDR3 is TGCGCCAGCAGCCAAGAAGGACAGGGGGCTGGCTATGGCTACACCTTC.

The chain employs TRBV30 and TRBJ1-4; 7 bases map to TRBD1. V trimming: 5 bases; J trimming: 6 bases; junction bases outside the gene matches: 9. Germline lookup yields CDR1 GTSNPN and CDR2 SVGIG (reference sequence). CDR3 length: 14 amino acids. The CDR3 spells CAWGWGQFDEKLFF. CDR3 nucleotide sequence: TGTGCCTGGGGATGGGGACAGTTTGATGAAAAACTGTTTTTT.

The genes are TRBV30 and TRBJ2-7; tentative D call: TRBD1 (6 bases). Between the trimmed V and J ends, which lost 2 bases and 6 bases, there was a span of 11 bases. Looked up from germline, CDR1 is GTSNPN and CDR2 is SVGIG (reference sequence). This CDR3 has 12 amino acids. This CDR3 reads CAWSPRQAEQYF. In DNA, the CDR3 is TGTGCCTGGAGTCCCAGACAGGCCGAGCAGTACTTC.

The chain combines TRBV6-6 with TRBJ1-2, with D possibly being TRBD1 (5 bases). The length of the CDR3 is 14 residues. CDR1 is MNHNY and CDR2 is SVGAGI in the germline V gene (reference sequence). V lost 0 bases and J lost 8, with 13 bases in between. As DNA, the CDR3 is TGTGCCAGCAGTTACTCCGGGCTTGAGGGGGGCTACACCTTC. Its protein product is CASSYSGLEGGYTF.

The V and J genes are TRBV3-1 (or the pseudogene TRBV3-2) and TRBJ2-1; D is ambiguous. The CDR3 runs 13 residues. Germline V gene data show CDR1 as LGHDT and CDR2 as YNNKEL (reference sequence). Between the trimmed V and J ends, which lost 4 bases and 8 bases, there was a span of 12 bases. The CDR3 reads CASSPYTDHEQFF. In nucleotides, the CDR3 is TGTGCCAGCAGCCCTTACACGGACCATGAGCAGTTCTTC.

The rearrangement links TRBV19 to TRBJ1-1, with TRBD1 matching over 7 bases. The CDR3 contains 14 residues. Germline assignment: CDR1 LNHDA and CDR2 SQIVND (reference sequence). With 4 bases clipped from V and 4 bases from J, the junction kept 6 bases outside the gene matches. As DNA, the CDR3 is TGTGCCAGTAGTAGCTTGACAGGGTTCACTGAAGCTTTCTTT. Translating gives CASSSLTGFTEAFF.

The V call is TRBV7-3, the J call TRBJ2-1; D may be TRBD2 (7 bases). The CDR3 is 13 residues long. V was shortened by 1 base and J by 9 bases, with 10 bases between the two germline ends. Germline V gene sequence: CDR1 SGHTA, CDR2 FQGTGA. The CDR3 DNA follows: TGTGCCAGCAGCTTAAAAGGGGGGGTTGAGCAGTTCTTC. Amino acids: CASSLKGGVEQFF.

V and J are TRBV10-3 and TRBJ2-6; 9 bases map to TRBD1. V shed 2 bases, J shed 7 bases, and the junction held 12 bases outside the gene matches. The germline V gene has CDR1 ENHRY and CDR2 SYGVKD. The CDR3 extends over 18 amino acids. The CDR3 here is CAISENRQGEVGANVLTF. The CDR3 nucleotides read TGTGCCATCAGTGAGAATCGACAGGGGGAGGTAGGAGCCAACGTCCTGACTTTC.

The genes are TRBV7-2 and TRBJ2-2; TRBD2 aligns across 8 bases. Germline V gene sequence: CDR1 SGHTA, CDR2 FQGNSA. The CDR3 is made up of 16 amino acids. Germline trimming cut 0 bases from V and 2 bases from J; bases unmatched to any gene: 2. Here the CDR3 reads CASSLARTSNTGELFF. DNA for the CDR3: TGTGCCAGCAGCTTAGCCCGGACTAGCAACACCGGGGAGCTGTTTTTT. Together with reference TRBV7-2 and TRBJ2-2, the CDR3 gives the full variable domain: GAGVSQSPSNKVTEKGKDVELRCDPISGHTALYWYRQSLGQGLEFLIYFQGNSAPDKSGLPSDRFSAERTGGSVSTLTIQRTQQEDSAVYLCASSLARTSNTGELFFGEGSRLTVL.